Below, 16 T cell receptor beta chains from the same sample are listed, as sequenced in a study of tumor-infiltrating lymphocytes in primary liver carcinoma. Both RNA and DNA were isolated together from around 20-30 mg of bulk tissue that had not been sorted. TCR beta cDNA was reverse-transcribed from about 500 ng of total RNA. The reaction used a constant-region primer and ProtoScript II reverse transcriptase. The TCR beta library was amplified through three nested multiplex PCR rounds in a modified ARM-PCR procedure. Researchers ran the first two PCR rounds for around 10 cycles each with TRBV1-TRBV30 forward primers and a C-beta reverse primer. TCRdb re-derived calls from the multiplex PCR reads in MiXCR, one entry per CDR3 protein. Among approximately 92,000 distinct CDR3 sequences listed, more than 65% were seen once. Sequencing used liver tumor tissue from sampling region 5. Noted subset: tumor region T5, tumor centre. Receptor source: a woman aged 60-70 years with primary liver carcinoma and hepatitis B virus infection.

Regarding this clonotype: The junction differs from germline at one of its ends, possibly a read error. Here the CDR3 reads CASSSNRRVLEQCF. CDR3 in DNA: TGTGCCAGTAGCTCCAACCGCAGGGTTCTCGAACAGTGCTTC. V is TRBV11-2 and J is TRBJ2-7, with D possibly being TRBD1 (5 bases). Germline V gene sequence: CDR1 SGHAT, CDR2 FQNNGV. The CDR3 contains 14 residues.

As regards this clonotype: At one end, the junction sequence differs from germline, possibly due to a read error. V and J are TRBV4-2 and TRBJ1-2; D unclear. Germline CDR1 and CDR2: LGHNA and YNFKEQ. The CDR3 totals 16 residues. The CDR3 is CASSQEGISDRYGHTF. The CDR3 nucleotides read TGTGCCAGCAGCCAAGAGGGGATCTCTGATCGATATGGCCACACATTC.

A remark on this clonotype: The junction shows a germline mismatch at one end, possibly a read error. The chain joins TRBV11-2 to TRBJ1-1; tentatively, D is TRBD1 (5 bases). The germline gives CDR1 SGHAT, CDR2 FQNNGV. The CDR3 runs to 15 residues. CDR3 in amino acids: CATSSGQLLNTEAFF. The DNA for the CDR3 is TGTGCCACCAGCTCAGGGCAGCTACTGAACACTGAAGCTTTCTTT.

Of note for this clonotype: The junction does not match germline at one end; this may be a read error. The chain recombines TRBV11-1 with TRBJ2-1; D is possibly TRBD2 (5 bases). The CDR3 totals 16 residues. The germline V gene encodes CDR1 SGHAT and CDR2 FQDESV (reference sequence). The CDR3 DNA reads as TGTGTCAGCAGTCAAACCGTCAGCCAATCGGGGAACGAGCAGTTCTTC. Protein: CVSSQTVSQSGNEQFF.

Comment on this clonotype: A much larger clone sits a single nucleotide away, making a read error possible. This rearrangement joins TRBV6-6 to TRBJ2-7; 9 positions agree with TRBD2. CDR1 and CDR2 (germline): MNHNY, SVGAGI (reference sequence). V was pared by 10 bases and J by 7 bases, with 11 bases of the junction left unmatched. The CDR3 has 13 amino acids. The DNA of the CDR3 is TGTGCCAACACCCCTAGCGGGATGGGGGAGCAGTACTTC. The encoded protein is CANTPSGMGEQYF.

V usage is TRBV11-2 and J usage is TRBJ2-3; unclear D gene. Germline V CDR1 and CDR2: SGHAT, FQNNGV. The CDR3 is made up of 17 amino acids. Trimming removed 10 bases at V and 6 bases at J, with 29 bases between. CDR3 in DNA: TGTGCCAACGGCTTAGGGATTCGAAGGGAAGACACGGATACGCAGTATTTT. Translated, it gives CANGLGIRREDTDTQYF.

As concerns this clonotype: At one end the junction does not follow the germline gene, possibly because of a read error. The chain carries TRBV10-3 and TRBJ2-1; D gene uncertain. Germline V gene lookup returns CDR1 ENHRY and CDR2 SYGVKD. This CDR3 is built from 12 residues. The CDR3 here is CTIRASGDEQSF. The DNA for the CDR3 is TGTACCATCAGAGCGAGTGGGGATGAGCAGTCCTTC.

The CDR3 nucleotides read TGTGCCATCAGTGAGTCAATTACCGGGCGGGGCGAGCAGTACTTC. Translated: CAISESITGRGEQYF. This sequence joins TRBV10-3 and TRBJ2-7; a possible D gene is TRBD2 (6 bases). Germline CDR1 and CDR2: ENHRY and SYGVKD. This CDR3 spans 15 amino acids. The V end lost 0 bases, the J end lost 6 bases, and 15 bases lay between the germline ends.

This clonotype has at least ten counts. V usage is TRBV12-3 or TRBV12-4 and J usage is TRBJ1-5, with 10 bases lining up with TRBD1. The CDR3 spans 15 residues. J lost 3 bases, V lost 6 bases, and 5 bases had no gene match. CDR3 coding DNA: TGTGCCAGCAGATGGGGACAGGGGTACAATCAGCCCCAGCATTTT. It yields the protein CASRWGQGYNQPQHF.

The rearrangement links TRBV12-3 or TRBV12-4 to TRBJ1-1; D is unclear. This CDR3 is built from 14 residues. Trimming took off 3 bases at V and 13 bases at J, with 21 bases between the two ends. As DNA, the CDR3 is TGTGCCAGCAGTTTTGGCAGAATGAACACTGATGTTTTCTTT. This encodes CASSFGRMNTDVFF.

This clonotype was observed many times. The rearrangement uses TRBV7-9 and TRBJ2-3; D is possibly TRBD1 (5 bases). CDR1 and CDR2 from the germline V gene are SEHNR and FQNEAQ (reference sequence). V lost 5 bases and J lost 6, with 18 bases in between. The CDR3 sequence is 15 residues long. CDR3 loop: CASSIPLGVDDTQYF. CDR3 nucleotide sequence: TGTGCCAGCAGCATCCCCTTAGGGGTCGATGATACGCAGTATTTT.

Here the CDR3 reads CASSFDGSGANVLTF. The CDR3 bases are TGTGCCAGCAGTTTCGATGGTAGCGGGGCCAACGTCCTGACTTTC. The V gene is TRBV28, the J gene TRBJ2-6; D unresolved. The germline V gene encodes CDR1 MDHEN and CDR2 SYDVKM. This CDR3 has 15 amino acids. Trimming shortened V by 3 bases and J by 4 bases, and 10 bases separated the two germline ends.

The chain links TRBV28 to TRBJ2-5, with D uncertain. The V gene's germline CDR1 is MDHEN and CDR2 SYDVKM. V was trimmed by 2 bases and J by 6 bases, leaving 16 bases between them. The CDR3 is 15 residues long. The CDR3 sequence is CASSLLHRSLQTQYF. The CDR3, as DNA: TGTGCCAGCAGTTTACTTCACAGATCTTTGCAGACCCAGTACTTC. The whole variable domain, filled in from reference TRBV28 and TRBJ2-5, reads DVKVTQSSRYLVKRTGEKVFLECVQDMDHENMFWYRQDPGLGLRLIYFSYDVKMKEKGDIPEGYSVSREKKERFSLILESASTNQTSMYLCASSLLHRSLQTQYFGPGTRLLVL.

Concerning this clonotype itself: One junction end disagrees with the germline gene, perhaps due to a read error. The V and J genes are TRBV12-3 or TRBV12-4 and TRBJ2-7; no clear D gene. This CDR3 has 12 amino acids. This chain's CDR3 is CDSSLGTYEQYF. The CDR3 nucleotides read TGTGACAGCAGTCTGGGGACCTACGAGCAGTACTTC.

This chain links TRBV11-3 with TRBJ2-3; D remains ambiguous. The germline V gene encodes CDR1 SGHNT and CDR2 YENEEA. V dropped 3 bases and J dropped 5 bases, with 6 bases sitting between them. The CDR3 contains 12 residues. The CDR3 nucleotides read TGTGCCAGCAGCTTCAATGAAGATACGCAGTATTTT. Residues: CASSFNEDTQYF. The full variable domain, completed using reference TRBV11-3 and TRBJ2-3, is EAGVVQSPRYKIIEKKQPVAFWCNPISGHNTLYWYLQNLGQGPELLIRYENEEAVDDSQLPKDRFSAERLKGVDSTLKIQPAELGDSAVYLCASSFNEDTQYFGPGTRLTVL.

Concerning this clonotype: With a much larger clone just one base away, this may be a read error. The chain recombines TRBV25-1 with TRBJ2-3; D is perhaps TRBD2 (7 bases). Germline lookup yields CDR1 MGHDK and CDR2 SYGVNS. The CDR3 runs to 15 residues. The CDR3 spells CASSEYGGGSDTRYF. The CDR3 DNA reads as TGTGCCAGCAGTGAATATGGGGGGGGCTCAGATACGCGGTATTTT.